Below, 8 T cell receptor beta chains from the same sample are listed, as sequenced in a study of blood T cell repertoires in COVID-19. Data came from immunoSEQ multiplex PCR; TCRdb stores just in-frame clones and leaves some out. Of approximately 160,000 clones in the sample, 80% to 90% were seen once. Source material: peripheral blood. All receptors derive from a woman older than 75 with acute or convalescent COVID-19.

This clone was counted a few times. The chain joins TRBV21-1 to TRBJ1-3; the table's D call TRBD1 went unverified against the DNA. TRBV21-1 counts as a pseudogene. The CDR3 is 16 residues long. CDR3 coding DNA: TGTGCCAGCAGCAAAGTAGAGGGGGCGCCGGGAAACACCATATATTTT. Encoded protein: CASSKVEGAPGNTIYF.

This rearrangement joins TRBV20-1 to TRBJ2-1, with 11 bases lining up with TRBD2. Trimming removed 3 bases from V and 3 bases from J; junction bases left unmatched: 7. CDR3 length: 16 residues. CDR1 and CDR2 (germline): DFQATT, SNEGSKA (reference sequence). CDR3 protein: CSASVVGLAVYNEQFF. CDR3 sequence (DNA): TGCAGTGCTAGTGTTGTGGGACTAGCGGTCTACAATGAGCAGTTCTTC.

The genes are TRBV19 and TRBJ1-2, with 8 nucleotides matching TRBD1. Germline V CDR1 and CDR2: LNHDA, SQIVND (reference sequence). The CDR3 is 15 amino acids. The ends lost 9 bases at V and 6 bases at J; junction bases unmatched: 15. CDR3 DNA: TGTGCCAGCCGGGACAGGTTGCGGACCTCGGATGGCTACACCTTC. Translated: CASRDRLRTSDGYTF.

The gene calls are TRBV2 and TRBJ2-5; 12 bases align to TRBD2. This CDR3 comprises 16 residues. V shed 6 bases, J shed 2 bases, and the junction held 7 bases outside the gene matches. The germline V gene has CDR1 SNHLY and CDR2 FYNNEI. As DNA, the CDR3 is TGTGCCAGCAGGGCCCCTAGCGGGGGGGGGCAAGAGACCCAGTACTTC. Amino acid sequence: CASRAPSGGGQETQYF.

The chain couples TRBV5-1 to TRBJ2-1; 9 bases are a match to TRBD2. The CDR3 sequence is 14 residues long. Germline values: CDR1 SGHRS, CDR2 YFSETQ. With 1 base clipped from V and 10 bases from J, the junction kept 6 bases outside the gene matches. CDR3 protein: CASSLLRGGVEQFF. The CDR3 coding sequence is TGCGCCAGCAGCTTGTTGCGGGGGGGAGTGGAGCAGTTCTTC.

The rearrangement uses TRBV19 and TRBJ2-7, with D tentatively TRBD1 (5 bases). Germline CDR1 LNHDA, CDR2 SQIVND (reference sequence). V lost 5 bases, J lost 0 bases, and 11 bases lay in between. CDR3 length: 14 residues. The CDR3 DNA sequence: TGTGCCAGTAGTCCTAACAGGAACTCCTACGAGCAGTACTTC. Translated, it gives CASSPNRNSYEQYF.

The J gene is TRBJ1-1, the V gene TRBV19; D is possibly TRBD1 (6 bases). Trimming removed 8 bases from V and 5 bases from J, with 18 bases in between. CDR3 length: 14 amino acids. Germline CDR1 LNHDA, CDR2 SQIVND (reference sequence). The CDR3 nucleotides are TGTGCCAGTCGAACAATCATACAGGGAACTGAAGCTTTCTTT. Translation: CASRTIIQGTEAFF. Complete variable domain (other parts from reference TRBV19 and TRBJ1-1): DGGITQSPKYLFRKEGQNVTLSCEQNLNHDAMYWYRQDPGQGLRLIYYSQIVNDFQKGDIAEGYSVSREKKESFPLTVTSAQKNPTAFYLCASRTIIQGTEAFFGQGTRLTVV.

The V and J genes are TRBV7-9 and TRBJ2-7; TRBD2 aligns across 9 bases. Germline lookup yields CDR1 SEHNR and CDR2 FQNEAQ (reference sequence). The CDR3 totals 14 residues. J gave up 2 bases and V 4 bases, and 3 bases lay outside the gene matches. The CDR3 sequence is CASSYGGGAYEQYF. Written as DNA, the CDR3 is TGTGCCAGCAGCTATGGCGGGGGGGCCTACGAGCAGTACTTC.